This T cell receptor beta chain was obtained from a study of T-cell reconstitution after alpha-beta-depleted transplantation in children (dated by TCRdb to 2016 to 2018). Notes on the research overall: The study quantitatively tracked T-cell immune reconstitution after TCRalphabeta/CD19-depleted allogeneic hematopoietic cell transplantation in children using TCR repertoire profiling.

The CDR3 numbers 13 residues from cysteine through phenylalanine. Solely the CDR3 DNA is kept, with 39 bases framed from the first base. The CDR1 and CDR2 encoded by the germline V gene (reference sequence) are DFQATT and SNEGSKA. V is cut by 1 base and J by 9 bases, and the space between the germline ends is 12 bases. This clonotype was observed a handful of times. Its antigen is unknown. No clone much larger than this one lies a single base away; base qualities are absent. Library preparation was by PCR. The listed sequencing device is Illumina HiSeq 2500. To normalize quantification of the TCRbeta repertoire, the TCR libraries were built with molecular barcoding that relied on unique molecular identifiers. TCRdb reworked the public reads: Q25 trimming with fastp, MiXCR clone assembly, productive beta chains retained. Every distinct CDR3 protein forms one entry, paired with its most common genes and DNA. Within this sample are about 400,000 distinct CDR3 sequences, with 20% of them counted one time only. The top ten clones comprise about 3.8% of the sample.

Sequencing used PBMCs from the stem cell graft donor, obtained from the stem cell graft. The receptor was isolated from a human donor who donated a stem cell graft to a child with acute myeloid leukemia. The sequence is built from TRBV20-1 and TRBJ1-4; matching of 5 bases hints at TRBD1 as the D gene. The CDR3 reads as follows: CSARGDSKKKLFF. The DNA sequence is TGCAGTGCTAGAGGGGACTCAAAAAAAAAACTGTTTTTT.